The TCR beta chain under discussion was sequenced for a study of PD-L1 blockade in urothelial cancer. Study-wide background: Median blood clonality was roughly 0.087, with tens of thousands of unique TCRs.

The study's findings and limits: Durable-benefit cases showed more tumor-associated blood clone expansion at 3 weeks.

Clones were sequenced by immunoSEQ multiplex PCR, and TCRdb holds only the in-frame ones, with some missing. The sample consists of about 71,000 clones, 85% to 90% of them appearing once. With regard to this clone: Its cognate antigen is unknown.

Germline V CDR1 and CDR2: SGHTS, YDEGEE. This CDR3 region has 17 residues. The V and J ends lost 4 bases and 6 bases, in that order; junction bases with no gene match: 12. The TCR was taken from a man in his 60s with urothelial cancer. The material was PBMCs, obtained around atezolizumab (anti-PD-L1) treatment. The chain joins TRBV5-8 to TRBJ2-3; TRBD2 matches at 12 bases. The CDR3 here is CASSPPSLAGGADTQYF. In DNA, the CDR3 is TGTGCCAGCAGCCCCCCCTCACTAGCGGGAGGTGCGGATACGCAGTATTTT.